This T cell receptor beta chain was found in a study of blood T cells in healthy people across ages. General study findings and limits: Diversity figures derived from one million T cells were judged to underestimate the true value.

Using a J-beta primer mix together with a sample-barcoded 5' primer, a second PCR was run for about 6 to 11 cycles. Every sample returned 2.5 million or more CDR3-containing paired-end reads. TCRdb processed the 5' RACE reads anew with MiXCR; each CDR3 protein has one entry. The sample records hundreds of thousands of distinct CDR3 sequences, about 42% being singletons. As for this clonotype: Its antigen remains unidentified.

Each donor gave roughly 9.1 milliliters of peripheral blood. There are 12 residues in the CDR3. Trimming took 5 bases from V and 4 from J, leaving 5 bases between them. V usage is TRBV12-3 or TRBV12-4 and J usage is TRBJ2-2; no definite D call. Sequencing was carried out using blood. This receptor was obtained from a man aged 55 to 70 in good health. The CDR3 spells CASSPSTGELFF. The CDR3 region has the DNA TGTGCCAGCAGTCCGAGCACCGGGGAGCTGTTTTTT.